The TCR beta chain under discussion was sequenced for a study of T cells in Graves' hyperthyroidism and ophthalmopathy. Remarks on this clonotype: Its antigen is not identified.

RNA transcripts yielded amplified TCR beta CDR3 regions. A first-round RT-PCR of the TCR CDR3 used the HTBI primer set. TCRdb itself ran the multiplex PCR reads through MiXCR, one entry per CDR3 protein. The data show approximately 560,000 distinct CDR3 sequences, 46% seen once. Regarding the study as a whole: In blood, most of the thyroid clonotypes expanded above 0.001 were also present.

A patient was excluded if there was uncontrolled infection, other autoimmune disease, pregnancy or lactation. V lost 11 bases and J lost 4, with 14 bases in between. Looked up from germline, CDR1 is LNHDA and CDR2 is SQIVND (reference sequence). The CDR3 contains 12 residues. The origin of this receptor is a woman aged 18-35 years with Graves' hyperthyroidism. Sequences were obtained from peripheral blood or thyroid tissue (not recorded which). V gene TRBV19 combines with J gene TRBJ1-1; weak D call: TRBD1 (5 bases). This chain's CDR3 is CAWRGSRTEAFF. The CDR3 region has the DNA TGTGCCTGGAGGGGTTCGCGCACTGAAGCTTTCTTT.